A selection of T cell receptor beta chains follows, all from one sample in a study of T cells in Graves' hyperthyroidism and ophthalmopathy. One entry per CDR3 protein, called by TCRdb with MiXCR from the multiplex PCR reads. Of 660,000 or so distinct CDR3 sequences listed, about 45% are singletons. Sequencing was done on a sample of peripheral blood or thyroid tissue (not recorded which). These receptors all stem from an adult man with Graves' disease, either hyperthyroidism or ophthalmopathy (not recorded which). The CDR3 runs from the conserved cysteine through the conserved F or W. A D gene is named only where the DNA matches it firmly. Clone size is shown for a subset of rows, as once, few, many or a class of expanded clone.

DNA,CDR3,V,D,size,length,J
TGTGCCAGCAGCCCCTGGAGGGGGCGCCGGAACACCGGGGAGCTGTTTTTT,CASSPWRGRRNTGELFF,TRBV7-2,-,-,17,TRBJ2-2
TGTGCCAGCAGTTACTCGGACAGGGGGCGAGGGTCACCCCTCCACTTT,CASSYSDRGRGSPLHF,TRBV6-5,TRBD1,many,16,TRBJ1-6
TGCGCCAGCAGCTTGGGGAAGCTGAGCACCGGGGAGCTGTTTTTT,CASSLGKLSTGELFF,TRBV5-1,-,-,15,TRBJ2-2
TGTGCCAGCAGCACATCCAGGGAGGAGACCCAGTACTTC,CASSTSREETQYF,TRBV7-8,-,many,13,TRBJ2-5
TGTGCCAGCACTGTTAAGACACAGGGAGACACTGAAGCTTTCTTT,CASTVKTQGDTEAFF,TRBV6-6,-,few,15,TRBJ1-1
TGTGCCAGCAGTAAGGGGACCTCTGGAAACACCATATATTTT,CASSKGTSGNTIYF,TRBV2,-,few,14,TRBJ1-3
TGTGCCATCAGTGAGTCGACGGGGCAACACACTGAAGCTTTCTTT,CAISESTGQHTEAFF,TRBV10-3,-,-,15,TRBJ1-1
TGTGCCAGCAGTGGTGGGCATTTT,CASSGGHF,TRBV2,-,-,8,TRBJ1-5
TGCGCCAGCAGATCCGGGACACTTAATGAAAAACTGTTTTTT,CASRSGTLNEKLFF,TRBV5-1,-,-,14,TRBJ1-4
TGTGCCAGCAGCTTAAGTGTGGACAGGGGGGACTACGAGCAGTACTTC,CASSLSVDRGDYEQYF,TRBV7-3,TRBD1,-,16,TRBJ2-7
TGCAGCGTTGAGCGGGGGGCAGATGGCTACACCTTC,CSVERGADGYTF,TRBV29-1,-,few,12,TRBJ1-2
TGTGCCAGCAGTTTACTCGTCAGCCTCTATGGCTACACCTTC,CASSLLVSLYGYTF,TRBV2,-,-,14,TRBJ1-2
TGTGCCACCAGTGCCTCGGGGAGCGCTGACTATGGCTACACCTTC,CATSASGSADYGYTF,TRBV10-3,-,-,15,TRBJ1-2
TGTGCCACCAGCAGACAGGGTTCAGGTCAGCCCCTCCACTTT,CATSRQGSGQPLHF,TRBV15,-,-,14,TRBJ1-6
TGTGCCATCAGTGAACCGGCAGGGAAGACCCTAAACACTGAAGCTTTCTTT,CAISEPAGKTLNTEAFF,TRBV10-3,-,many,17,TRBJ1-1
TGTGCCAGCAGTGCACGGGGGGACACCTTC,CASSARGDTF,TRBV2,-,-,10,TRBJ1-2
TGTGCCAGCAACACAGGGGGCCCCAATCAGCCCCAGCATTTT,CASNTGGPNQPQHF,TRBV6-1,TRBD1,-,14,TRBJ1-5
TGTGCCAGCAGCTTAGCGGCAGGGGTTAGAAACACCATATATTTT,CASSLAAGVRNTIYF,TRBV7-8,-,many,15,TRBJ1-3
TGTGCCAGCAGCTTAGCAGGGACCCAGGGGAATCAGCCCCAGCATTTT,CASSLAGTQGNQPQHF,TRBV7-9,-,-,16,TRBJ1-5
TGTGCCAGCAGCGAACCTCAGGGGGTTCAGAACACTGAAGCTTTCTTT,CASSEPQGVQNTEAFF,TRBV11-2,TRBD1,-,16,TRBJ1-1
TGTGCCAGCAAGACAGGGGAAGGATATAATTCACCCCTCCACTTT,CASKTGEGYNSPLHF,TRBV2,TRBD1,-,15,TRBJ1-6
TGTGCCAGCAGTGCTTCAGTTAAAGAGACCCAGTACTTC,CASSASVKETQYF,TRBV25-1,-,few,13,TRBJ2-5
TGCAGTGCTCCCTACCCGCGACAGGGGTTTTTCTCGGAAGCTTTCTTT,CSAPYPRQGFFSEAFF,TRBV20-1,TRBD1,-,16,TRBJ1-1
TGTGCCAGCAACGGGGGGTCCCAAGAGACCCAGTACTTC,CASNGGSQETQYF,TRBV7-3,TRBD2,-,13,TRBJ2-5
TGCGCCAGCAGCTTGGCTGGGGTTATGGAGACCCAGTACTTC,CASSLAGVMETQYF,TRBV5-1,-,-,14,TRBJ2-5